Sequencing of this TCR beta chain was carried out in a study of blood T cell repertoires in COVID-19. As processed by the authors: Quantification of nucleated cells was approximated via reference gene primer amplification. Using immunoSEQ multiplex PCR, the repertoire was profiled, and TCRdb retains in-frame clones only, with some absent. The DNA was the basis for D and trimming; V, J and clone size are from that table. Of about 33,000 clones listed, 65% to 90% are singletons. Germline loops: CDR1 SGHKS, CDR2 YYEKEE (reference sequence). This CDR3 spans 15 amino acids. Trimming removed 0 bases from V and 4 bases from J; junction bases left unmatched: 5.

The rearrangement joins TRBV5-5 to TRBJ2-7, with 9 bases identical to TRBD1. Sequenced: peripheral blood. This receptor was identified in a man older than 75 with active COVID-19. CDR3 protein: CASSLGWTGDYEQYF. The CDR3 nucleotides read TGTGCCAGCAGCTTGGGTTGGACAGGGGATTACGAGCAGTACTTC. Together with reference TRBV5-5 and TRBJ2-7, the CDR3 gives the full variable domain: DAGVTQSPTHLIKTRGQQVTLRCSPISGHKSVSWYQQVLGQGPQFIFQYYEKEERGRGNFPDRFSARQFPNYSSELNVNALLLGDSALYLCASSLGWTGDYEQYFGPGTRLTVT.